One sample yielded the 5 T cell receptor beta chains listed below, sequenced in a study of blood T cell repertoires in COVID-19 (dated by TCRdb to about 2020). The receptor library was made with the immunoSEQ multiplex PCR assay. What TCRdb holds here is the immuneACCESS table cut down to in-frame rearrangements. Part of the clones is not present; checked against another copy, under half of the missing clones reflect an unresolved V gene, and the others are unexplained. This sample is represented by 250,000 to 300,000 clones; about four fifths of them were singletons. About 5% of the sample belongs to the ten largest clones. The sample comprised PBMCs or T cells enriched from blood (not recorded which). The receptors shown here come from a man in his forties who had been exposed to COVID-19.

This chain uses TRBV24-1 with TRBJ2-3; D may be TRBD1 (9 bases). CDR1 is KGHDR, CDR2 SFDVKD, per germline. Deletions cut 1 base from V and 3 bases from J, with 19 bases between. The CDR3 spans 18 residues. DNA of the CDR3: TGTGCCACCAGTGATTTCATTAGCGGGACAGGGCCAACAGATACGCAGTATTTT. It codes for CATSDFISGTGPTDTQYF.

CDR3 loop: CASSFRDMGPETQYF. The CDR3 DNA follows: TGTGCCAGCAGCTTCCGGGACATGGGGCCAGAGACCCAGTACTTC. This chain uses TRBV11-3 with TRBJ2-5; D perhaps matches TRBD1 (6 bases). The germline CDR1 and CDR2 sequences are SGHNT and YENEEA. This CDR3 has 15 residues. With 3 bases removed from V and 4 bases from J, the gap between germline ends came to 15 bases.

The gene calls are TRBV9 and TRBJ2-1; 10 bases are a match to TRBD2. Germline V gene data show CDR1 as SGDLS and CDR2 as YYNGEE. The V segment lost 1 base and the J segment 2 bases; nucleotides outside the gene matches: 3. This CDR3 region has 16 residues. The CDR3 reads CASSVRSGGAYNEQFF. Here the CDR3 DNA reads TGTGCCAGCAGCGTAAGGAGCGGGGGGGCCTACAATGAGCAGTTCTTC.

The V call is TRBV24-1, the J call TRBJ2-3, with 7 nucleotides matching TRBD2. This CDR3 has 15 amino acids. The germline CDR1 and CDR2 sequences are KGHDR and SFDVKD. The ends lost 6 bases at V and 0 bases at J; junction bases unmatched: 5. The chain's CDR3 is CATSNSGPSTDTQYF. CDR3 in DNA: TGTGCCACCAGTAATAGCGGGCCCAGCACAGATACGCAGTATTTT.

This chain uses TRBV7-8 with TRBJ2-7, with D unresolved. V lost 6 bases to trimming and J lost 2 bases, with 14 bases between them. This CDR3 is built from 14 residues. The germline gives CDR1 SGHVS, CDR2 FQNEAQ. Written as DNA, the CDR3 is TGTGCCAGCAGTACCTTGGGCGCCGCCTACGAGCAGTACTTC. Translation: CASSTLGAAYEQYF.